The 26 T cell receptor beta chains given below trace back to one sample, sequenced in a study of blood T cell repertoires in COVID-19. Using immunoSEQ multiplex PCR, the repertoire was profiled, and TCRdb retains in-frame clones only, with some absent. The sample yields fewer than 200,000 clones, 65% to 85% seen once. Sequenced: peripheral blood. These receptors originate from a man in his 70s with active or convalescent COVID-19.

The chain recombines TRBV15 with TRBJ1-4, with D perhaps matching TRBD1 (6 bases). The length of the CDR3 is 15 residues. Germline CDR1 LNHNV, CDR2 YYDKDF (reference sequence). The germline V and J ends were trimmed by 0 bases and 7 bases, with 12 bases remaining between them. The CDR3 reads CATSREGGLGEKLFF. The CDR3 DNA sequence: TGTGCCACCAGCAGAGAGGGGGGGCTGGGTGAAAAACTGTTTTTT.

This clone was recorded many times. For the CDR3, the DNA is TGTGCCAGCAGCTTGGACTGGACAGGGGGCCTTAACTATGGCTACACCTTC. This gives the protein CASSLDWTGGLNYGYTF. This chain uses TRBV5-4 with TRBJ1-2; 11 bases align to TRBD1. The length of the CDR3 is 17 residues. CDR1 and CDR2 from the germline V gene are SGHNT and YYREEE (reference sequence). After removal of 0 bases from V and 1 base from J, the junction contained 5 bases not matched to a gene.

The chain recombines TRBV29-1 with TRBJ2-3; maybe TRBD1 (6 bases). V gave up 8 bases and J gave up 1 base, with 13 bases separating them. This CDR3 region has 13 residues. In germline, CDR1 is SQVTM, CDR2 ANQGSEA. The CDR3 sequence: CSSQGYGTDTQYF. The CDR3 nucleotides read TGCAGCTCGCAGGGGTACGGCACAGATACGCAGTATTTT.

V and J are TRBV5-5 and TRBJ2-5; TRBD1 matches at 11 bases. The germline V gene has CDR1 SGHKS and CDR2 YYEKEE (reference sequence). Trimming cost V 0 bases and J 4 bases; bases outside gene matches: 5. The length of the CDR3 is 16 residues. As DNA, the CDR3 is TGTGCCAGCAGCTTGGAGGAGGACAGGGGGCTAGAGACCCAGTACTTC. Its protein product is CASSLEEDRGLETQYF.

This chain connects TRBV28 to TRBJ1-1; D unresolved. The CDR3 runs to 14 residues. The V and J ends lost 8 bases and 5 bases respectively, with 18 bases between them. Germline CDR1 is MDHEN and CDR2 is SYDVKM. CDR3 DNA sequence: TGTGCCAGCGGACTAACACGGATGAGGACTGAAGCTTTCTTT. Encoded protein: CASGLTRMRTEAFF.

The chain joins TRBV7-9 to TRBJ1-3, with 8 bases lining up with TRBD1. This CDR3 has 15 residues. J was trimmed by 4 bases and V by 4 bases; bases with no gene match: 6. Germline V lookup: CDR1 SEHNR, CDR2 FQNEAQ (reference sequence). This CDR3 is CASSSWTGTGNTIYF. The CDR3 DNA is TGTGCCAGCAGCTCCTGGACAGGGACAGGAAACACCATATATTTT.

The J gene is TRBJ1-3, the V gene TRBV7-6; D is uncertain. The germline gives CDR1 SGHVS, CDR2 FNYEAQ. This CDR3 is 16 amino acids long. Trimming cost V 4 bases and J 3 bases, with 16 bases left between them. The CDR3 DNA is TGTGCCAGCAGCTCCAGCGGGAGTATGGGTGGAAACACCATATATTTT. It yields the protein CASSSSGSMGGNTIYF.

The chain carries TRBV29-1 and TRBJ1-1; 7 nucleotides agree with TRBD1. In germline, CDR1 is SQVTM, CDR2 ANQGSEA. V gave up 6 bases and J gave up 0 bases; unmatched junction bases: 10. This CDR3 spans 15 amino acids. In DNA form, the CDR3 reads TGCAGCGTCGGACAGGCCAGACTTTTGAACACTGAAGCTTTCTTT. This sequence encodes CSVGQARLLNTEAFF.

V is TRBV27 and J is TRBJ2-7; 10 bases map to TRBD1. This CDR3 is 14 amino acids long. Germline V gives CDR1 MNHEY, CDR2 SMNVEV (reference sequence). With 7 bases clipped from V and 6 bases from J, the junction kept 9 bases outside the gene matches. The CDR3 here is CASTYRDRGAEQYF. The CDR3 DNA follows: TGTGCCAGCACTTACCGGGACAGGGGTGCCGAGCAGTACTTC.

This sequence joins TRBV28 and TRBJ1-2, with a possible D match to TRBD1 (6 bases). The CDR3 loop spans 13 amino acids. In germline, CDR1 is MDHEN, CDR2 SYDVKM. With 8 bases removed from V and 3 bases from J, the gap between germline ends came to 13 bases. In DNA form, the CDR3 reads TGTGCCAGCCGGACAGCGCTTTACTATGGCTACACCTTC. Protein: CASRTALYYGYTF.

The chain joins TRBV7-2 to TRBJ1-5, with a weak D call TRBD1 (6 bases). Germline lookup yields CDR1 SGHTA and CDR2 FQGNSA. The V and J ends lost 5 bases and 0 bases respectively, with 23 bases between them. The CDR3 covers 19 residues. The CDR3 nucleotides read TGTGCCAGCAGCCCCCCGGCCGGCAGGGGAACAATTAGCAATCAGCCCCAGCATTTT. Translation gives CASSPPAGRGTISNQPQHF.

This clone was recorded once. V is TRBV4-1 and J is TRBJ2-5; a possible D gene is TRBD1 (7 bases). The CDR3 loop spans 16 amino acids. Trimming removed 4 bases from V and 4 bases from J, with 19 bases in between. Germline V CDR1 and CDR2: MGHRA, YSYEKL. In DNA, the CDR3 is TGCGCCAGCAGCCTGGAGGGAAGGGGGCGTGGAGAGACCCAGTACTTC. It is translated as CASSLEGRGRGETQYF.

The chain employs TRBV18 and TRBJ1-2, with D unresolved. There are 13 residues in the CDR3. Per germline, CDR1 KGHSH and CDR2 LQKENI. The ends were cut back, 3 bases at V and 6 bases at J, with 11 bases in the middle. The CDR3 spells CASSPGGLNGYTF. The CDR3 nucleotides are TGTGCCAGCTCACCGGGAGGGTTGAATGGCTACACCTTC.

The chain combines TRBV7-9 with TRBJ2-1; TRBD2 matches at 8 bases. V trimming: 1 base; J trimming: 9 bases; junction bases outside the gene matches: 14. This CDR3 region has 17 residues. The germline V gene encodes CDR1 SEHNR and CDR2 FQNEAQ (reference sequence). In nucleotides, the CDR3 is TGTGCCAGCAGCTTAGGGGGTTCTGGCGGGAGGCGGGGTGAGCAGTTCTTC. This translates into CASSLGGSGGRRGEQFF.

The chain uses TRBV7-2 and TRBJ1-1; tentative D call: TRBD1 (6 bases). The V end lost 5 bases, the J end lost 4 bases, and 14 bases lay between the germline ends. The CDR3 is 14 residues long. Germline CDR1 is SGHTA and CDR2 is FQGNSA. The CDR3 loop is CASSPRDIFTEAFF. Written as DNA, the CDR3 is TGTGCCAGCAGCCCCCGGGACATTTTCACTGAAGCTTTCTTT.

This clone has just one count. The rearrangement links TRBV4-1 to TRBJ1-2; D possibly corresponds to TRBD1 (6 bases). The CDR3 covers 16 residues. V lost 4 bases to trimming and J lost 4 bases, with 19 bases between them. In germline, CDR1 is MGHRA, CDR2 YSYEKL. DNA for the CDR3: TGCGCCAGCAGCCCGTCGGACAGTCTTTCTCCCTATGGCTACACCTTC. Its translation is CASSPSDSLSPYGYTF.

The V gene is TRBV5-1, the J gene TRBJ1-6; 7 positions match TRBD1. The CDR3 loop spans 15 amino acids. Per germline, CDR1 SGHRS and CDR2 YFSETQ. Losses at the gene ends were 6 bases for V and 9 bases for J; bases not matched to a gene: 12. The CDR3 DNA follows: TGCGCCAGCATGGGGGAGGCAGGGGGGAGTTCACCCCTCCACTTT. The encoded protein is CASMGEAGGSSPLHF.

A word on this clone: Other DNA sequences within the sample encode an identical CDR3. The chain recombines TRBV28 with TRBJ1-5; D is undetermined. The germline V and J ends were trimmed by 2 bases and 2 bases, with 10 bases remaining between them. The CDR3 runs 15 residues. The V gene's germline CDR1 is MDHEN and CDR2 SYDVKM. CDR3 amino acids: CASSLGGFGNQPQHF. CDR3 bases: TGTGCCAGCAGTTTAGGAGGGTTCGGCAATCAGCCCCAGCATTTT.

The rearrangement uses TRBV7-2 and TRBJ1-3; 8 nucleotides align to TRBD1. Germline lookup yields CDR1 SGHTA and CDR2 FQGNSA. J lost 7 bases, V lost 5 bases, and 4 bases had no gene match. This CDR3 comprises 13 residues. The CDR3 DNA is TGTGCCAGCAGCCCCCGACAGGGGAACACCATATATTTT. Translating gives CASSPRQGNTIYF.

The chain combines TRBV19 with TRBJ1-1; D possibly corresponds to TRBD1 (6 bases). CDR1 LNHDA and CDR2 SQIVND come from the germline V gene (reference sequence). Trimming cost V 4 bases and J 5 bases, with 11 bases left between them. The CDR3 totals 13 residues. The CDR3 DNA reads TGTGCCAGTAGTAACAGGGTTGGGACTGAAGCTTTCTTT. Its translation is CASSNRVGTEAFF.

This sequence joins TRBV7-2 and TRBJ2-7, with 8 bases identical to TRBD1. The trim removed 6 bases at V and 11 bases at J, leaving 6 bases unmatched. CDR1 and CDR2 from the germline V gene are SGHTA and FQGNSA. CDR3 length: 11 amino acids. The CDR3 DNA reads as TGTGCCAGCAGTGATACGGGACAGGAGTACTTC. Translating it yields CASSDTGQEYF.

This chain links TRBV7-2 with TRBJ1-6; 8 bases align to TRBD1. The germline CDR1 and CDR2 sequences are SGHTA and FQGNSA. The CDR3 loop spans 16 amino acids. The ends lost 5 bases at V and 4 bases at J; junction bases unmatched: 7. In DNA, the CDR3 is TGTGCCAGCAGCCCGCCACGGACAGGGTATAATTCACCCCTCCACTTT. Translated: CASSPPRTGYNSPLHF.

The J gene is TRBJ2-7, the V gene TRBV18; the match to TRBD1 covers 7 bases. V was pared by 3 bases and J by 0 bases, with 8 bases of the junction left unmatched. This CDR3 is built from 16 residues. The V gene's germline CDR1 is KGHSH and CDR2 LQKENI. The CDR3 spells CASSPIRDSSSYEQYF. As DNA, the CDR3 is TGTGCCAGCTCACCTATCAGGGACAGTAGCTCCTACGAGCAGTACTTC.

The CDR3 loop reads CASSPGAGGAPGLITDTQYF. The CDR3 bases are TGTGCCAGCTCACCAGGGGCAGGGGGCGCGCCCGGACTAATCACAGATACGCAGTATTTT. This rearrangement joins TRBV18 to TRBJ2-3; 8 positions match TRBD1. Germline V gene lookup returns CDR1 KGHSH and CDR2 LQKENI. The CDR3 runs 20 residues. Germline trimming cut 2 bases from V and 2 bases from J; bases unmatched to any gene: 18. Based on the CDR3 plus reference TRBV18 and TRBJ2-3, the full variable domain is NAGVMQNPRHLVRRRGQEARLRCSPMKGHSHVYWYRQLPEEGLKFMVYLQKENIIDESGMPKERFSAEFPKEGPSILRIQQVVRGDSAAYFCASSPGAGGAPGLITDTQYFGPGTRLTVL.

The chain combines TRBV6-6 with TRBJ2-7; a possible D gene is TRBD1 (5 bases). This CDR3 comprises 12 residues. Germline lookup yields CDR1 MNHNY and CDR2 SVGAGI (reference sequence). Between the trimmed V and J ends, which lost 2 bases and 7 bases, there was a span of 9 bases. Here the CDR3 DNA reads TGTGCCAGCAGTTACGGGGCTGGGGAGCAGTACTTC. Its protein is CASSYGAGEQYF.

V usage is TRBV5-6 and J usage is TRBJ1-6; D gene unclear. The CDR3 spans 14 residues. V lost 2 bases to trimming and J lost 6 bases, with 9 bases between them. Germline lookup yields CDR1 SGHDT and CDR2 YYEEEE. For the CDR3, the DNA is TGTGCCAGCAGCTTCACCAGTTTTAATTCACCCCTCCACTTT. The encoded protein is CASSFTSFNSPLHF.